What follows is one T cell receptor beta chain and its context. The data belong to a study of blood T cell repertoires in COVID-19. Per the authors' pipeline: Reference gene primer amplification gave estimated nucleated cell counts. Profiled with immunoSEQ multiplex PCR; TCRdb holds only in-frame clones, not every one. V and J calls and clone size follow that table, whereas D and trimming were derived from the DNA. The data contain 150,000 to 200,000 clones, 80% to 90% of them seen just once; the ten biggest clones take up about 8.6%. V lost 0 bases, J lost 5 bases, and 7 bases lay in between. Germline CDR1 LGHDT, CDR2 YNNKEL (reference sequence). CDR3 length: 14 residues.

The sequence was collected from a man aged 50 to 59 with active or convalescent COVID-19. The source material was peripheral blood. The chain uses TRBV3-1 (or the pseudogene TRBV3-2) and TRBJ2-2, with D unclear. This CDR3 is CASSQEAGTGELFF. The DNA of the CDR3 is TGTGCCAGCAGCCAAGAGGCAGGAACCGGGGAGCTGTTTTTT.